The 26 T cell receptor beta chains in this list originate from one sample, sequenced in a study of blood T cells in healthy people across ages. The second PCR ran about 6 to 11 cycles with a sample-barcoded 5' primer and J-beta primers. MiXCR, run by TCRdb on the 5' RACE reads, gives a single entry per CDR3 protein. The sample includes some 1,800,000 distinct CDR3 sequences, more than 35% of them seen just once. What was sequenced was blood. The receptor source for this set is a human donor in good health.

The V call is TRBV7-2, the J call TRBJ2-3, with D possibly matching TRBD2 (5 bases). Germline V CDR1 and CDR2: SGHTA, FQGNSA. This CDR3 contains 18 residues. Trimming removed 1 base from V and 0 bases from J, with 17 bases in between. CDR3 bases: TGTGCCAGCAGCTTAGTTGGGATTGAAGCGGCTAGCACAGATACGCAGTATTTT. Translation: CASSLVGIEAASTDTQYF.

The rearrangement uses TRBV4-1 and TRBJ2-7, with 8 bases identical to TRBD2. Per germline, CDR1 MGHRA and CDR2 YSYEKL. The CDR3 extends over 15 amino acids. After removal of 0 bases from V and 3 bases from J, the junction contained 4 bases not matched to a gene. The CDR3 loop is CASSQDKGTSYEQYF. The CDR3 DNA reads TGCGCCAGCAGCCAAGATAAGGGGACTAGCTACGAGCAGTACTTC.

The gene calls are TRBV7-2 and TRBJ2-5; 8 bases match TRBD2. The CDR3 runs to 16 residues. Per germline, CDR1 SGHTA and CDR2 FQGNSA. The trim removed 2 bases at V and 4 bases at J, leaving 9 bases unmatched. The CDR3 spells CASSLFTGGPGETQYF. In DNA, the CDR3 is TGTGCCAGCAGCTTATTCACGGGGGGGCCGGGAGAGACCCAGTACTTC.

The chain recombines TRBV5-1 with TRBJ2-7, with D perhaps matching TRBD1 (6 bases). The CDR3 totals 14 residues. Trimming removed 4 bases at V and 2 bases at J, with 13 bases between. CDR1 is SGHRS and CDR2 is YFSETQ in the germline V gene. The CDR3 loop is CASSPRTVPYEQYF. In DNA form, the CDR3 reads TGCGCCAGCAGCCCGAGGACAGTCCCCTACGAGCAGTACTTC.

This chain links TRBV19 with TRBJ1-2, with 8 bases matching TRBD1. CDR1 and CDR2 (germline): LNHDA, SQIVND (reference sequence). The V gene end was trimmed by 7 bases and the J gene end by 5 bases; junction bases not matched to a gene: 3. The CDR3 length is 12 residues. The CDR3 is CASMGQDYGYTF. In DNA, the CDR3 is TGTGCCAGTATGGGACAGGATTATGGCTACACCTTC.

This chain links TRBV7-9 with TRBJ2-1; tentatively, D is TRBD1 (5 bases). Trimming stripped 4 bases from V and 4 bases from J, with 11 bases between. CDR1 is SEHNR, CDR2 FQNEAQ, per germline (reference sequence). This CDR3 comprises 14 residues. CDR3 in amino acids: CASSWATGYNEQFF. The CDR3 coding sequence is TGTGCCAGCAGCTGGGCTACAGGTTACAATGAGCAGTTCTTC.

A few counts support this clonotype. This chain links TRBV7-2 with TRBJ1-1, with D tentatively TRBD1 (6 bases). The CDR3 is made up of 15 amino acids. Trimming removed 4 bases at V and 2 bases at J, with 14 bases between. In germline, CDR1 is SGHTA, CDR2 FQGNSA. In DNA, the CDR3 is TGTGCCAGCAGCTCCTGGGACACCTCAAACACTGAAGCTTTCTTT. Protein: CASSSWDTSNTEAFF. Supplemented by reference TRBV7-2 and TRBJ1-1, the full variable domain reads GAGVSQSPSNKVTEKGKDVELRCDPISGHTALYWYRQSLGQGLEFLIYFQGNSAPDKSGLPSDRFSAERTGGSVSTLTIQRTQQEDSAVYLCASSSWDTSNTEAFFGQGTRLTVV.

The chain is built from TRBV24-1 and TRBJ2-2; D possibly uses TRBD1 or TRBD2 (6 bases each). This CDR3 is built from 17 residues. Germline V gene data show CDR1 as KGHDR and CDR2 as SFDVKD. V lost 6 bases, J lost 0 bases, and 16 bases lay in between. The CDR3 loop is CATSRKGGAPNTGELFF. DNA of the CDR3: TGTGCCACCAGTCGGAAGGGGGGCGCCCCGAACACCGGGGAGCTGTTTTTT.

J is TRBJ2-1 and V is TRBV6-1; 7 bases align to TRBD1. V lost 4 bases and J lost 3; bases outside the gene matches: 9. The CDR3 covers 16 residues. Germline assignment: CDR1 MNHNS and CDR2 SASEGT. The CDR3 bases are TGTGCCAGCAGTGCCGTACAGGGGAAGATCTACAATGAGCAGTTCTTC. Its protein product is CASSAVQGKIYNEQFF.

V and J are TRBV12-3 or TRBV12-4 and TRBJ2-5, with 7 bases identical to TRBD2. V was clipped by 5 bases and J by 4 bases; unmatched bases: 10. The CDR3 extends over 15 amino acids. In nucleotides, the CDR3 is TGTGCCAGCAGTCCGGGAGGCCGCGAACGAGAGACCCAGTACTTC. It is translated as CASSPGGRERETQYF.

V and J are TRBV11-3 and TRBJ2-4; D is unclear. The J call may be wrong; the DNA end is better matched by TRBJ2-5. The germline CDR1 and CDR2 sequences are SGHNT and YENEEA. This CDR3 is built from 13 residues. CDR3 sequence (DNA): TGTGCCAGCAGACGATCCAGTTCGGAGACCCAGTACTTC. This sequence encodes CASRRSSSETQYF.

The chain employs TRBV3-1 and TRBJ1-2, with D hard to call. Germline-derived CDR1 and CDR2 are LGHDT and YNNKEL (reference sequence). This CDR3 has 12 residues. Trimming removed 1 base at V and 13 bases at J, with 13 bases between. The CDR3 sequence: CASSQGIGPSTF. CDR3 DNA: TGTGCCAGCAGCCAAGGTATTGGACCGAGCACCTTC.

The DNA of the CDR3 is TGCGCCAGCAGCCTCACCGTCGGGGGGACTTCCCTTTTTTCTCGCACAGATACGCAGTATTTT. It yields the protein CASSLTVGGTSLFSRTDTQYF. This rearrangement joins TRBV4-1 to TRBJ2-3, with 7 bases aligning to TRBD2. CDR3 size: 21 residues. Per germline, CDR1 MGHRA and CDR2 YSYEKL. The ends lost 4 bases at V and 1 base at J; junction bases unmatched: 23.

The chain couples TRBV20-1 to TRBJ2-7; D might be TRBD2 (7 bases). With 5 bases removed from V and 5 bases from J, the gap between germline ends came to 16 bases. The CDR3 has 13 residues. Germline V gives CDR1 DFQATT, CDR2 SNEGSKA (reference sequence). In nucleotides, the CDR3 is TGCAGTGCTCGGGACCTCGGGGGGCACGAGCAGTACTTC. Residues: CSARDLGGHEQYF.

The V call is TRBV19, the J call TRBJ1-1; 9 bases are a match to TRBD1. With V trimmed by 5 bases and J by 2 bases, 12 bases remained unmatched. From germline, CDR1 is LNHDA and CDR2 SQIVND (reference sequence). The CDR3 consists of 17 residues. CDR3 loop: CASSGPPGTGLNTEAFF. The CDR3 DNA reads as TGTGCCAGTAGTGGCCCCCCCGGGACAGGGCTCAACACTGAAGCTTTCTTT.

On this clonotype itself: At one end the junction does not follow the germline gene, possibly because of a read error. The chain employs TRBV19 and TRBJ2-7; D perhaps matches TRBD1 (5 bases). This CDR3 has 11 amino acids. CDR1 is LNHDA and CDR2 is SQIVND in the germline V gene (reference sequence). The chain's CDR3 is CANSGHYEQYF. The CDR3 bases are TGTGCCAATAGTGGACACTACGAGCAGTACTTC.

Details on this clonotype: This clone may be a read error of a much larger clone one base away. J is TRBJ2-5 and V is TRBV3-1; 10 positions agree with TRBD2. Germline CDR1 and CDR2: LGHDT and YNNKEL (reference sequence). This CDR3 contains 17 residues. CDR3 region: CASSLVFTSGAQETRYF. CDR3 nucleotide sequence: TGTGCCAGCAGCCTCGTGTTCACTAGCGGGGCCCAAGAGACCCGGTACTTC.

The CDR3 sequence: CSVDEQTGFEQYF. CDR3 in DNA: TGCAGCGTTGATGAACAAACGGGATTTGAGCAGTACTTC. The chain carries TRBV29-1 and TRBJ2-1; D is perhaps TRBD2 (5 bases). The J call is in doubt because the DNA end fits TRBJ2-7 better. Germline loops: CDR1 SQVTM, CDR2 ANQGSEA. This CDR3 is built from 13 residues.

CDR3 in amino acids: CASSLRAKGETQYF. The DNA of the CDR3 is TGTGCCAGCAGCTTAAGGGCTAAGGGGGAGACCCAGTACTTC. The gene calls are TRBV7-2 and TRBJ2-7; D may be TRBD1 (5 bases). The DNA end favors TRBJ2-5, so the J call may be wrong. This CDR3 comprises 14 residues. Per germline, CDR1 SGHTA and CDR2 FQGNSA.

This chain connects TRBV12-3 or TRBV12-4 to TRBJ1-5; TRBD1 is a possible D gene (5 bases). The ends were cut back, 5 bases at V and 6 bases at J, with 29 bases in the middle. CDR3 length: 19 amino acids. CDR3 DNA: TGTGCCAGCAGTCTATTCCGGGGGGTCAAGGGCGGAAGGCCTCAGCCCCAGCATTTT. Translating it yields CASSLFRGVKGGRPQPQHF.

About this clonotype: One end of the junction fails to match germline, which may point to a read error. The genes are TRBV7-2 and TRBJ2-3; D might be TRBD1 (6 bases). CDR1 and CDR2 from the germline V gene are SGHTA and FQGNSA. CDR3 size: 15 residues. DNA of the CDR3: TGTGCCAACAGCTGGAGGACAGAGACCACAGATACGCAGTATTTT. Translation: CANSWRTETTDTQYF.

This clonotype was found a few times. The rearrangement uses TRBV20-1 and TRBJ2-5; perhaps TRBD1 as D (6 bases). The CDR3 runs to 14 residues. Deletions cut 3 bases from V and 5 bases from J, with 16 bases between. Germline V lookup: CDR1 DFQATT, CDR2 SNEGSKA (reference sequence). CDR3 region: CSASSAGAKETQYF. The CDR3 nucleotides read TGCAGTGCTAGTTCGGCAGGGGCAAAGGAGACCCAGTACTTC.

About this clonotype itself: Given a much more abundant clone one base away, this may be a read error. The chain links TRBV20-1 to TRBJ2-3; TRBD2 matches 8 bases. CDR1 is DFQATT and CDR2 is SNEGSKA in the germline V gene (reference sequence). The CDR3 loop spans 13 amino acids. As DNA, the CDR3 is TGCAGTGCTAGCACTAGCGGCACAGATACGCAGGATTTT. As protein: CSASTSGTDTQDF.

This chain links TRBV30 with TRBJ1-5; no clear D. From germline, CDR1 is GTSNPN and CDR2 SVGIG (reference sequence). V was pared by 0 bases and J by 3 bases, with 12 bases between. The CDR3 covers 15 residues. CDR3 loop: CAWSVRGSLNQPQHF. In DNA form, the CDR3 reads TGTGCCTGGAGTGTACGAGGATCCCTCAATCAGCCCCAGCATTTT.

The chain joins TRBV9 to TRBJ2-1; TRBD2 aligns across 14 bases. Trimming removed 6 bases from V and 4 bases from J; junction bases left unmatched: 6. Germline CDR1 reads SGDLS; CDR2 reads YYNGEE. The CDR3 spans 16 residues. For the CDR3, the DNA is TGTGCCAGCACCAGACTAGCGGGGGGGGAGTACAATGAGCAGTTCTTC. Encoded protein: CASTRLAGGEYNEQFF.

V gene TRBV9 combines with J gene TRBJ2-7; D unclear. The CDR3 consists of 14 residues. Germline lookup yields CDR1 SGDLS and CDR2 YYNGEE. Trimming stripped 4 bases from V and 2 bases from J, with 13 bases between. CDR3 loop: CASSPTDGAYEQYF. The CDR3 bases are TGTGCCAGCAGCCCCACGGATGGGGCCTACGAGCAGTACTTC.